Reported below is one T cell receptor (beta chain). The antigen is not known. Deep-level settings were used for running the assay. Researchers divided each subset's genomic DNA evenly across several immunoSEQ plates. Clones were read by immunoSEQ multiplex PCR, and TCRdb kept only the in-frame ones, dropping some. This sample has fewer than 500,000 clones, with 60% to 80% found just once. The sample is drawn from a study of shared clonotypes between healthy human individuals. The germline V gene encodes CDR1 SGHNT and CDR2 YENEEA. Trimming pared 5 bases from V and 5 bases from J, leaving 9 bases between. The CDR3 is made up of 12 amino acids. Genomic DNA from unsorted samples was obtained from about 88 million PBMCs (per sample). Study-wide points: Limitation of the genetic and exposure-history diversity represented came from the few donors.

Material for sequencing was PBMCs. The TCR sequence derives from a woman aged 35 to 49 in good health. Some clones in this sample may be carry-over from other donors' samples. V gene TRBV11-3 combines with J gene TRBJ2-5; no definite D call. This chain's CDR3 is CASSLLRETQYF. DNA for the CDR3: TGTGCCAGCAGCCTCCTCCGGGAGACCCAGTACTTC.